The 29 T cell receptor beta chains below all came from one sample that was sequenced in a study of CD8+CD57+ T cells in acquired aplastic anemia (dated by TCRdb to about 2018). Expansion of CD8+CD57+ cells had been shown by flow cytometry in the patients chosen for sequencing. The instrument given in TCRdb is Illumina HiSeq 2000. Genomic DNA was used as template for profiling of TCR beta VDJ combinations and CDR3 sequences. The raw public reads went through TCRdb reprocessing: fastp at Q25, MiXCR clone calling, in-frame beta chains kept. Each entry merges the rows of one CDR3 protein and shows their most common DNA and genes. This sample comprises around 200,000 distinct CDR3 sequences, about half of them detected only once. 10% to 15% of the sample rests with the top ten. The material sequenced was sorted CD4+, CD8+, or CD8+CD57+ T cells (not recorded which) from PBMCs. These receptors were collected from a human donor with aplastic anemia.

This clonotype was recorded many times. CDR3 DNA: TGTGCCAGCAACAGAGGGACAGCCGGCTCCTACGAGCAGTACTTC. Amino acids: CASNRGTAGSYEQYF. The chain carries TRBV6-1 and TRBJ2-7; 7 bases match TRBD1. This CDR3 spans 15 amino acids. J lost 0 bases, V lost 7 bases, and 9 bases had no gene match. In germline, CDR1 is MNHNS, CDR2 SASEGT.

The rearrangement joins TRBV15 to TRBJ2-7, with D maybe TRBD2 (6 bases). The V gene lost 5 bases and the J gene lost 1 base, with 15 bases spanning the gap. The CDR3 covers 15 residues. The germline CDR1 and CDR2 sequences are LNHNV and YYDKDF (reference sequence). In DNA form, the CDR3 reads TGTGCCACCAGCCGCCTTAGCGGTGGATCCTACGAGCAGTACTTC. Translating gives CATSRLSGGSYEQYF.

This clonotype has a single count. The genes are TRBV29-1 and TRBJ1-1, with a tentative D call TRBD1 (5 bases). Germline lookup yields CDR1 SQVTM and CDR2 ANQGSEA. The CDR3 is 13 residues long. The germline V and J ends were trimmed by 4 bases and 10 bases, with 19 bases remaining between them. The CDR3 spells CSVAPSGLKVAFF. The CDR3 coding sequence is TGCAGCGTTGCCCCATCAGGGCTGAAGGTAGCTTTCTTT.

The chain combines TRBV6-1 with TRBJ2-1; D assignment may be TRBD1 or TRBD2 (6 bases each). V was shortened by 7 bases and J by 4 bases, with 17 bases between the two germline ends. Germline assignment: CDR1 MNHNS and CDR2 SASEGT. This CDR3 spans 15 amino acids. CDR3 sequence: CASTFFGGTYNEQFF. The CDR3 DNA sequence: TGTGCCAGCACCTTCTTTGGAGGGACATACAATGAGCAGTTCTTC.

This clonotype was picked up many times. The chain uses TRBV9 and TRBJ1-1; D unclear. Trimming cost V 1 base and J 4 bases, with 8 bases left between them. Germline loops: CDR1 SGDLS, CDR2 YYNGEE. This CDR3 spans 13 amino acids. The CDR3 nucleotides are TGTGCCAGCAGCGTAAGTCCGGCCACTGAAGCTTTCTTT. This sequence encodes CASSVSPATEAFF. Together with reference TRBV9 and TRBJ1-1, the CDR3 gives the full variable domain: DSGVTQTPKHLITATGQRVTLRCSPRSGDLSVYWYQQSLDQGLQFLIQYYNGEERAKGNILERFSAQQFPDLHSELNLSSLELGDSALYFCASSVSPATEAFFGQGTRLTVV.

V is TRBV5-1 and J is TRBJ2-7; no definite D call. The V end was cut by 4 bases, the J end by 2 bases, with 13 bases between. The CDR3 consists of 14 residues. Germline CDR1 is SGHRS and CDR2 is YFSETQ. CDR3 region: CASSPPRHTYEQYF. CDR3 in DNA: TGCGCCAGCAGCCCCCCACGCCACACCTACGAGCAGTACTTC.

A single count supports this clonotype. The chain is built from TRBV15 and TRBJ1-2; D uncertain. CDR1 LNHNV and CDR2 YYDKDF come from the germline V gene (reference sequence). The V and J ends lost 0 bases and 4 bases respectively, with 6 bases between them. CDR3 length equals 13 residues. CDR3 sequence reads: CATSRDVGYGYTF. The CDR3 DNA reads TGTGCCACCAGCAGAGATGTAGGCTATGGCTACACCTTC.

This clonotype was detected many times. The chain couples TRBV19 to TRBJ1-4; possible D gene TRBD1, 5 bases. The CDR3 sequence is 14 residues long. CDR1 and CDR2 from the germline V gene are LNHDA and SQIVND (reference sequence). V shed 9 bases and J shed 5 bases, with 16 bases lying between them. DNA of the CDR3: TGTGCCAGCAAGTCACAGGCGACGAATGAAAAACTGTTTTTT. It encodes CASKSQATNEKLFF.

V is TRBV29-1 and J is TRBJ2-3, with TRBD1 matching 9 bases. The ends lost 1 base at V and 0 bases at J; junction bases unmatched: 2. Germline-derived CDR1 and CDR2 are SQVTM and ANQGSEA. The CDR3 runs 15 residues. The CDR3 coding sequence is TGCAGCGTTGAAGGGACAGGGGAGAGCACAGATACGCAGTATTTT. It is translated as CSVEGTGESTDTQYF.

This clonotype was found many times. V and J are TRBV7-6 and TRBJ2-7, with D possibly TRBD1 on 6 matching bases. The CDR3 length is 14 residues. The V and J ends lost 3 bases and 7 bases respectively, with 16 bases between them. Germline values: CDR1 SGHVS, CDR2 FNYEAQ. The CDR3 here is CASSLGHRVGEQYF. In DNA form, the CDR3 reads TGTGCCAGCAGCTTGGGACACAGGGTGGGAGAGCAGTACTTC.

V and J are TRBV20-1 and TRBJ2-3; 9 bases match TRBD2. CDR1 DFQATT and CDR2 SNEGSKA come from the germline V gene (reference sequence). With 0 bases clipped from V and 4 bases from J, the junction kept 5 bases outside the gene matches. The CDR3 sequence is 15 residues long. CDR3: CSARDPSGIADTQYF. The CDR3 DNA reads as TGCAGTGCTAGAGACCCTAGCGGGATAGCAGATACGCAGTATTTT.

J is TRBJ2-2 and V is TRBV24-1, with a weak D call TRBD2 (6 bases). Per the germline V gene, CDR1 is KGHDR and CDR2 is SFDVKD. This CDR3 spans 12 amino acids. Between the trimmed V and J ends, which lost 10 bases and 8 bases, there was a span of 13 bases. This CDR3 reads CATGGVRGELFF. The CDR3 region has the DNA TGTGCCACAGGAGGGGTGAGGGGGGAGCTGTTTTTT.

The chain recombines TRBV29-1 with TRBJ1-5; 8 bases align to TRBD1. Germline V gene lookup returns CDR1 SQVTM and CDR2 ANQGSEA. The CDR3 is made up of 13 amino acids. Germline trimming cut 6 bases from V and 7 bases from J; bases unmatched to any gene: 8. The CDR3 bases are TGCAGCGTCGTGACAGGGGAGAGGCAGCCCCAGCATTTT. Protein product: CSVVTGERQPQHF.

Notes on this clonotype: One end of the junction fails to match germline, which may point to a read error. This chain uses TRBV5-1 with TRBJ2-2, with 9 bases lining up with TRBD1. Per the germline V gene, CDR1 is SGHRS and CDR2 is YFSETQ. The CDR3 is 16 residues long. As DNA, the CDR3 is TGCGCCAGCAGCTCGACAGGGGGGATTACTATCGGGGAGCTGGTTTTT. Translation gives CASSSTGGITIGELVF. The full variable domain, in which reference TRBV5-1 and TRBJ2-2 provide the parts outside the CDR3, is KAGVTQTPRYLIKTRGQQVTLSCSPISGHRSVSWYQQTPGQGLQFLFEYFSETQRNKGNFPGRFSGRQFSNSRSEMNVSTLELGDSALYLCASSSTGGITIGELVFGEGSRLTVL.

There are many counts of this clonotype. The chain links TRBV19 to TRBJ2-1; the match to TRBD1 covers 7 bases. Germline loops: CDR1 LNHDA, CDR2 SQIVND (reference sequence). Trimming at V came to 4 bases and at J to 9 bases, leaving 9 bases not matched to a gene. The CDR3 length is 14 residues. CDR3 in amino acids: CASSTLDRRLEQFF. The DNA of the CDR3 is TGTGCCAGTAGTACCTTGGACAGGCGCCTTGAGCAGTTCTTC.

The sample holds many counts of this clonotype. This sequence joins TRBV20-1 and TRBJ2-3; D remains ambiguous. Trimming removed 7 bases from V and 0 bases from J, with 14 bases in between. This CDR3 region has 14 residues. From germline, CDR1 is DFQATT and CDR2 SNEGSKA (reference sequence). This chain's CDR3 is CSVLLRDSTDTQYF. The CDR3, as DNA: TGCAGTGTTTTGTTAAGGGATAGCACAGATACGCAGTATTTT.

There are many counts of this clonotype. The chain uses TRBV9 and TRBJ1-1; no definite D call. The CDR3 loop spans 13 amino acids. The germline V gene encodes CDR1 SGDLS and CDR2 YYNGEE. V shed 0 bases and J shed 3 bases, with 6 bases lying between them. The CDR3 nucleotides read TGTGCCAGCAGCGTAGGGTCTTACACTGAAGCTTTCTTT. Its translation is CASSVGSYTEAFF.

This clonotype was detected many times. V is TRBV3-1 and J is TRBJ1-5; no clear D gene. The CDR3 sequence is 14 residues long. Trimming cost V 5 bases and J 2 bases, with 10 bases left between them. From germline, CDR1 is LGHDT and CDR2 YNNKEL (reference sequence). CDR3 amino acids: CASSADNRNQPQHF. CDR3 DNA sequence: TGTGCCAGCAGCGCCGACAACCGCAATCAGCCCCAGCATTTT.

This clonotype was seen only a few times. This chain connects TRBV4-2 to TRBJ2-1; TRBD2 matches at 9 bases. With 4 bases clipped from V and 3 bases from J, the junction kept 10 bases outside the gene matches. This CDR3 spans 17 amino acids. Germline CDR1 LGHNA, CDR2 YNFKEQ. CDR3 region: CASSPYSGGPSYNEQFF. In nucleotides, the CDR3 is TGTGCCAGCAGCCCCTACAGCGGGGGGCCCAGCTACAATGAGCAGTTCTTC.

This clonotype occurred many times. J is TRBJ2-3 and V is TRBV7-8; 9 nucleotides line up with TRBD2. CDR1 is SGHVS and CDR2 is FQNEAQ in the germline V gene. The CDR3 has 15 amino acids. The V segment lost 5 bases and the J segment 2 bases; nucleotides outside the gene matches: 5. In DNA form, the CDR3 reads TGTGCCAGCAGCGGGCGGGAGGGGTACACAGATACGCAGTATTTT. Its translation: CASSGREGYTDTQYF. Looking up the rest from reference TRBV7-8 and TRBJ2-3 gives the full variable domain: GAGVSQSPRYKVAKRGQDVALRCDPISGHVSLFWYQQALGQGPEFLTYFQNEAQLDKSGLPSDRFFAERPEGSVSTLKIQRTQQEDSAVYLCASSGREGYTDTQYFGPGTRLTVL.

J is TRBJ2-1 and V is TRBV10-3; D is ambiguous. The CDR3 sequence is 15 residues long. Trimming took 4 bases from V and 7 from J, leaving 17 bases between them. Germline V gene data show CDR1 as ENHRY and CDR2 as SYGVKD. The CDR3 DNA is TGTGCCATCAGTGTTGAGAGGTTCGGGCAGAATGAGCAGTTCTTC. Its translation is CAISVERFGQNEQFF.

The rearrangement joins TRBV6-8 to TRBJ1-4; 10 nucleotides match TRBD1. This CDR3 has 16 residues. Trimming cost V 5 bases and J 5 bases; bases outside gene matches: 8. Germline V gives CDR1 MNHGY, CDR2 SAAAGT. The CDR3 region has the DNA TGTGCCAGCAGTGGGGGACAGGGGTTTAAGAATGAAAAACTGTTTTTT. As protein: CASSGGQGFKNEKLFF.

J is TRBJ1-1 and V is TRBV29-1; D is ambiguous. This CDR3 is built from 11 residues. Per the germline V gene, CDR1 is SQVTM and CDR2 is ANQGSEA. Trimming cost V 7 bases and J 6 bases, with 12 bases left between them. The CDR3 coding sequence is TGCAGCGCGTACGTTAGCGCTGAAGCTTTCTTT. The encoded protein is CSAYVSAEAFF. Together with reference TRBV29-1 and TRBJ1-1, the CDR3 gives the full variable domain: SAVISQKPSRDICQRGTSLTIQCQVDSQVTMMFWYRQQPGQSLTLIATANQGSEATYESGFVIDKFPISRPNLTFSTLTVSNMSPEDSSIYLCSAYVSAEAFFGQGTRLTVV.

This clonotype came up a few times. Germline and junction disagree at one end, which may indicate a read error. The V call is TRBV25-1, the J call TRBJ2-3, with D unresolved. The CDR3 runs to 15 residues. The germline CDR1 and CDR2 sequences are MGHDK and SYGVNS. CDR3 sequence: CAISESRTSTDTQYF. DNA of the CDR3: TGTGCCATCAGTGAGTCTAGAACTAGCACAGATACGCAGTATTTT. The full variable domain, in which reference TRBV25-1 and TRBJ2-3 provide the parts outside the CDR3, is EADIYQTPRYLVIGTGKKITLECSQTMGHDKMYWYQQDPGMELHLIHYSYGVNSTEKGDLSSESTVSRIRTEHFPLTLESARPSHTSQYLCAISESRTSTDTQYFGPGTRLTVL.

This clonotype was seen many times. The chain combines TRBV4-1 with TRBJ1-5, with 7 bases that match TRBD1. V trimming: 6 bases; J trimming: 4 bases; junction bases outside the gene matches: 9. The germline gives CDR1 MGHRA, CDR2 YSYEKL. This CDR3 contains 15 residues. The CDR3 region is CASRLQGGSNQPQHF. As DNA, the CDR3 is TGCGCCAGCAGGCTTCAGGGGGGATCGAATCAGCCCCAGCATTTT.

This chain connects TRBV10-3 to TRBJ1-1; tentatively, D is TRBD1 (6 bases). The V gene lost 10 bases and the J gene lost 3 bases, with 15 bases spanning the gap. The germline CDR1 and CDR2 sequences are ENHRY and SYGVKD. The CDR3 has 13 residues. The chain's CDR3 is CATWTEEYTEAFF. CDR3 bases: TGTGCCACCTGGACAGAAGAATACACTGAAGCTTTCTTT.

The J gene is TRBJ1-2, the V gene TRBV15; TRBD1 is a possible D gene (5 bases). Germline CDR1 reads LNHNV; CDR2 reads YYDKDF (reference sequence). The CDR3 runs to 13 residues. Trimming stripped 0 bases from V and 6 bases from J, with 8 bases between. CDR3 nucleotides: TGTGCCACCAGCAGAGAGGAAGGGGATGGCTACACCTTC. Protein sequence: CATSREEGDGYTF. Variable domain in full (rest from reference TRBV15 and TRBJ1-2): DAMVIQNPRYQVTQFGKPVTLSCSQTLNHNVMYWYQQKSSQAPKLLFHYYDKDFNNEADTPDNFQSRRPNTSFCFLDIRSPGLGDTAMYLCATSREEGDGYTFGSGTRLTVV.

CDR3 sequence reads: CASSIGFGDAFF. In DNA, the CDR3 is TGTGCCAGTAGTATCGGGTTCGGCGACGCTTTCTTT. This rearrangement joins TRBV19 to TRBJ1-1; D remains ambiguous. The germline V gene has CDR1 LNHDA and CDR2 SQIVND (reference sequence). Between the trimmed V and J ends, which lost 3 bases and 11 bases, there was a span of 13 bases. This CDR3 is built from 12 residues.

This clonotype was recorded at least ten times. The chain combines TRBV7-9 with TRBJ2-6; D possibly uses TRBD1 or TRBD2 (5 bases each). Trimming stripped 5 bases from V and 5 bases from J, with 22 bases between. Germline CDR1 and CDR2: SEHNR and FQNEAQ (reference sequence). CDR3 length equals 18 residues. In DNA form, the CDR3 reads TGTGCCAGCAGCCCGCCGCCGGGACGGTCTCAACGGGCCAACGTCCTGACTTTC. This codes for CASSPPPGRSQRANVLTF.